These T cell receptor beta chains were read from a single sample in a study of cytomegalovirus exposure and HLA in healthy donors. Here immunoSEQ multiplex PCR was the method, and the copy in TCRdb shows in-frame clones only, minus some. The sample shows roughly 120,000 clones, 60% to 85% of them seen only once. What was sequenced was PBMCs. The receptors come from a woman between 40 and 55 years old in good health and CMV-seropositive. Each CDR3 is given without its conserved first and last residue. Fields, in order: clone size, J gene, V gene, CDR3 protein. The size entry is marked missing in some rows and otherwise reads once, few, many or a size class.

>NA|TRBJ1-1|TRBV4-3
ASSLGGNTEAF
>NA|TRBJ2-1|TRBV27
ASSAWTSGPQF
>few|TRBJ2-5|TRBV5-1
ASSLAGKETQY
>NA|TRBJ1-2|TRBV11-2
ASSPLPGGDYGYT
>NA|TRBJ2-7|TRBV5-6
ASSLGQGGYEQY
>NA|TRBJ2-7|TRBV19
ATRGDSYEQY
>NA|TRBJ2-1|TRBV18
ASSPLTGSYNEQF
>NA|TRBJ1-6|TRBV11-2
ASSLDRGGNSPLH
>NA|TRBJ1-1|TRBV14
ASSQALDSTRAF
>NA|TRBJ2-6|TRBV5-1
ASSLEWHSGANVLT
>NA|TRBJ1-1|TRBV7-3
ASSLIKVGEPEAF
>NA|TRBJ2-2|TRBV5-6
ASSLPNLWGTNTGELF
>NA|NA|TRBV4-2
ASSRDRGSYEQY
>NA|TRBJ1-5|TRBV6-1
ASSEPRRGQPQH
>few|TRBJ2-3|TRBV4-2
ASSQGLRGHTDTQY
>NA|TRBJ1-2|TRBV2
ASSDRGNYGYT
>NA|TRBJ2-3|TRBV6-5
ASSSLAADTQY
>NA|TRBJ2-3|TRBV7-9
ASSLEYREGDTQY
>NA|TRBJ2-7|TRBV7-2
ASSFIGRGAYEQY
>NA|TRBJ1-2|TRBV11-1
ASSLGGADYGYT
>NA|TRBJ2-7|TRBV7-2
ASSLFGYEQY
>NA|TRBJ1-5|TRBV19
ASSMARGRGSYQPQH
>NA|TRBJ2-7|TRBV5-4
ASSPGLAGYEQY
>NA|TRBJ1-2|TRBV29-1
SVGQGGNYGYT
>NA|TRBJ2-2|TRBV5-1
ASSASRPGTGELF
>few|TRBJ2-1|TRBV7-2
ASSLVGGGTNEQF
>NA|TRBJ1-1|TRBV5-1
ASSLRGTTEAF